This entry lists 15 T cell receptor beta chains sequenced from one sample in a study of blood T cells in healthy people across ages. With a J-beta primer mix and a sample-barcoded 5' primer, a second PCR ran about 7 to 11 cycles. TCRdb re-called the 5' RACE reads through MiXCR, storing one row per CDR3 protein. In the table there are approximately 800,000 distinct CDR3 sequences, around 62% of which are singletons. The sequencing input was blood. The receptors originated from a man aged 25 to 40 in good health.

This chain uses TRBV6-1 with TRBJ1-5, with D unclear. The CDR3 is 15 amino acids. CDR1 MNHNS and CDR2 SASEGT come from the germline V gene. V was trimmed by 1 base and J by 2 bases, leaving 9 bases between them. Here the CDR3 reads CASSEVGWGNQPQHF. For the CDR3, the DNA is TGTGCCAGCAGTGAAGTGGGGTGGGGCAATCAGCCCCAGCATTTT.

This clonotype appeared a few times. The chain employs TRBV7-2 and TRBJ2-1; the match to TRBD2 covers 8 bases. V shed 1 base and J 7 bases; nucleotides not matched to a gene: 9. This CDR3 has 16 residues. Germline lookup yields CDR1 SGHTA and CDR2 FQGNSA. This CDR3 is CASSLGAGGAWNEQFF. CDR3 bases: TGTGCCAGCAGCTTAGGCGCGGGGGGCGCTTGGAATGAGCAGTTCTTC.

CDR3 region: CAISPGTGVEKLFF. CDR3 nucleotide sequence: TGTGCCATCAGCCCCGGGACAGGGGTGGAAAAACTGTTTTTT. V is TRBV10-3 and J is TRBJ1-4, with 10 bases fitting TRBD1. The CDR3 is 14 amino acids. Germline-derived CDR1 and CDR2 are ENHRY and SYGVKD. Trimming cost V 6 bases and J 8 bases; bases outside gene matches: 6.

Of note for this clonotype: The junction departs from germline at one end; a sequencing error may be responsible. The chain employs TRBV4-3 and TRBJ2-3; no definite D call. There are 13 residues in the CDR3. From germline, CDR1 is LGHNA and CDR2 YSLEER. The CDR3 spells CASSPTSIDTQYF. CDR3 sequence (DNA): TGCGCCAGCAGCCCAACGAGCATAGATACGCAGTATTTT.

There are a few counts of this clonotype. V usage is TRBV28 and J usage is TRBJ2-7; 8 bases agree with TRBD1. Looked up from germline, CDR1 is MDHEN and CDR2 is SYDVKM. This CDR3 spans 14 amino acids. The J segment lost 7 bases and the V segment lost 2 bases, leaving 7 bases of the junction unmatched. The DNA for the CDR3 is TGTGCCAGCAGTTTAGGGCAGGGGGCCGGAGAGCAGTACTTC. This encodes CASSLGQGAGEQYF.

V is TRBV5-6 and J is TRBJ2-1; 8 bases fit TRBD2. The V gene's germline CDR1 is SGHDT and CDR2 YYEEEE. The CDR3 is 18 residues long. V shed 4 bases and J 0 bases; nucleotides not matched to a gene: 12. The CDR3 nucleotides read TGTGCCAGCAGCCTCAACGCGCGGGGGGCCGGCTCCTACAATGAGCAGTTCTTC. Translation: CASSLNARGAGSYNEQFF.

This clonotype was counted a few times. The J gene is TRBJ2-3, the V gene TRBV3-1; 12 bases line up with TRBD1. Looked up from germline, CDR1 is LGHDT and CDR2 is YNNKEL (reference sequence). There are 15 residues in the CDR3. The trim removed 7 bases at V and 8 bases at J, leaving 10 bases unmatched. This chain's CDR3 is CASTSGQGAEGTQYF. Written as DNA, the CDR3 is TGTGCCAGCACGTCGGGACAGGGGGCTGAAGGTACGCAGTATTTT.

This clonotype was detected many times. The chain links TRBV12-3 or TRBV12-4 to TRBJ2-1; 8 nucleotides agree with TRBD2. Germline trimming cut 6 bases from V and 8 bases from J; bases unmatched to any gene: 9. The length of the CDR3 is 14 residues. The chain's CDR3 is CASRLSGGRDEQFF. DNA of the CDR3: TGTGCCAGCAGGCTCAGCGGGGGAAGGGATGAGCAGTTCTTC.

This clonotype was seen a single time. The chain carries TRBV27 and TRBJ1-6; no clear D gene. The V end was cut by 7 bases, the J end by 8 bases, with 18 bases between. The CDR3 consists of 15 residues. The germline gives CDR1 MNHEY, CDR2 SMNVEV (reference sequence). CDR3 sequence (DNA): TGTGCCAGCACTCCAGTGGGCGATTGGTATTCACCCCTCCACTTT. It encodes CASTPVGDWYSPLHF.

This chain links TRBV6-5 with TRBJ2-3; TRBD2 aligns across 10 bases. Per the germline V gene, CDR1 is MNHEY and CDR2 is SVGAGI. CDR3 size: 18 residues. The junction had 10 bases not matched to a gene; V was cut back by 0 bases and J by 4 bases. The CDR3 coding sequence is TGTGCCAGCAGTTACTCGTCGTCTAGCGGGGGATCAGCAGATACGCAGTATTTT. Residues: CASSYSSSSGGSADTQYF.

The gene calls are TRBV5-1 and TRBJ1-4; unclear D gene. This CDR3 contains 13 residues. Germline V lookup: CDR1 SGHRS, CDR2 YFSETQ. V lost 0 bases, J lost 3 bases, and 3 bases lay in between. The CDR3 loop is CASSLDPNEKLFF. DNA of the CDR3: TGCGCCAGCAGCTTGGACCCTAATGAAAAACTGTTTTTT.

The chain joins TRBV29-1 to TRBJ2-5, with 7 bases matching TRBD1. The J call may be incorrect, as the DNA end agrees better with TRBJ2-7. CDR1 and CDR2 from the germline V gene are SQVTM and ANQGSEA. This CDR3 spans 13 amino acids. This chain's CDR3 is CSVGTGEGAEQYF. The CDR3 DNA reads TGCAGCGTTGGGACAGGTGAGGGGGCCGAGCAGTACTTC.

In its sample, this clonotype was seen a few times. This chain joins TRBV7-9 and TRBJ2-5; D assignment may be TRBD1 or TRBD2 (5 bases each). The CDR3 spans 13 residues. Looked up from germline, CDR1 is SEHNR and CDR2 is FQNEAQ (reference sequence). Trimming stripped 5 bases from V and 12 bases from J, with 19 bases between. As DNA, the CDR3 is TGTGCCAGCAGCCTTGATCCGGGGCCTGAGGAGTACTTC. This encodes CASSLDPGPEEYF.

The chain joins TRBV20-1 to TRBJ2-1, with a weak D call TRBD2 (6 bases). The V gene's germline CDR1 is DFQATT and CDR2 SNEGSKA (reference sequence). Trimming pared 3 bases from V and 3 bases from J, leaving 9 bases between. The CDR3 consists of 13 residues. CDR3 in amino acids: CSASAGIYNEQFF. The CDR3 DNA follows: TGCAGTGCTAGTGCGGGGATCTACAATGAGCAGTTCTTC.

The CDR3 nucleotides are TGTGCCAGCAGCGAGGGACTAGCCTACTACGAGCAGTACTTC. This codes for CASSEGLAYYEQYF. The chain uses TRBV7-2 and TRBJ2-4; 9 nucleotides match TRBD2. The J call may be incorrect, as the DNA end agrees better with TRBJ2-7. This CDR3 contains 14 residues. Germline lookup yields CDR1 SGHTA and CDR2 FQGNSA.